This T cell receptor beta chain was profiled in a study of T cells in pancreatic ductal adenocarcinoma. Findings and limits, study-wide: This surgical cohort overrepresents the minority presenting with early-stage disease. Compared with tumor, blood showed more total productive templates and roughly 8-fold more clonotypes.

Some clones are missing from TCRdb's copy, which holds only in-frame ones; the method was immunoSEQ multiplex PCR. The sample consists of more than 85,000 clones, 90% to 95% of them appearing once. Surgery without prior neoadjuvant therapy was the treatment of the selected pancreatic ductal adenocarcinoma patients. With regard to this clone: Its target is unknown.

V shed 2 bases, J shed 7 bases, and the junction held 8 bases outside the gene matches. The CDR3 is 14 residues long. Germline V CDR1 and CDR2: SEHNR, FQNEAQ (reference sequence). This rearrangement joins TRBV7-9 to TRBJ2-7; 7 positions agree with TRBD1. The specimen sequenced was PBMCs. The sequence derives from a human donor with pancreatic ductal adenocarcinoma. CDR3 protein: CASSLKRGTAEQYF. In DNA, the CDR3 is TGTGCCAGCAGCTTAAAGAGAGGGACAGCAGAGCAGTACTTC.